The 11 T cell receptor beta chains listed next were all sequenced from one sample in a study of T cells in Graves' hyperthyroidism and ophthalmopathy. What was amplified from RNA transcripts were TCR beta CDR3 regions. HTBI primers were employed in a first-round RT-PCR of the TCR CDR3. TCRdb reanalysed the multiplex PCR reads using MiXCR and keeps one entry per CDR3 protein. The sample consists of some 500,000 distinct CDR3 sequences, 13% to 15% of them appearing once. The source material was blood. These TCRs come from a woman aged 18 to 35 with Graves' hyperthyroidism.

This clonotype was observed many times. The V and J genes are TRBV6-1 and TRBJ2-3, with TRBD2 matching 12 bases. Germline-derived CDR1 and CDR2 are MNHNS and SASEGT. The CDR3 length is 16 residues. Unmatched junction bases numbered 2, after V lost 3 bases and J lost 1 base. The CDR3 nucleotides are TGTGCCAGCAGTGAGACTAGCGGGAGTGGCACAGATACGCAGTATTTT. Protein product: CASSETSGSGTDTQYF.

This clonotype was picked up many times. This sequence joins TRBV27 and TRBJ2-1; D gene unclear. V was cut by 2 bases and J by 4 bases, with 12 bases left in between. Germline assignment: CDR1 MNHEY and CDR2 SMNVEV (reference sequence). The CDR3 extends over 15 amino acids. The CDR3 bases are TGTGCCAGCAGTTTAAAAGCTCCGATGTACAATGAGCAGTTCTTC. Translated: CASSLKAPMYNEQFF.

V usage is TRBV5-8 and J usage is TRBJ2-1, with D possibly being TRBD1 or TRBD2 (5 bases each). V dropped 4 bases and J dropped 10 bases, with 18 bases sitting between them. The CDR3 length is 14 residues. Germline CDR1 and CDR2: SGHTS and YDEGEE. The CDR3 coding sequence is TGTGCCAGCAGCCGTACAGATTTCGGGGCCGAGCAGTTCTTC. Residues: CASSRTDFGAEQFF.

This clonotype was detected many times. This chain connects TRBV24-1 to TRBJ1-1; D possibly corresponds to TRBD1 (5 bases). The CDR3 has 14 residues. The germline V gene has CDR1 KGHDR and CDR2 SFDVKD. The V end lost 5 bases, the J end lost 10 bases, and 19 bases lay between the germline ends. CDR3 region: CATSGTAEGIGAFF. The CDR3 bases are TGTGCCACCAGTGGTACAGCCGAGGGGATAGGAGCTTTCTTT.

This clonotype is a singleton in its sample. CDR3 in amino acids: CSASILGRARGETQYF. As DNA, the CDR3 is TGCAGTGCTAGTATTCTCGGGAGGGCCCGGGGAGAGACCCAGTACTTC. The chain links TRBV20-1 to TRBJ2-5; 8 bases line up with TRBD2. CDR1 is DFQATT and CDR2 is SNEGSKA in the germline V gene (reference sequence). CDR3 length equals 16 residues. V shed 3 bases and J 4 bases; nucleotides not matched to a gene: 13.

This clonotype was recorded many times. V is TRBV11-2 and J is TRBJ1-1; unclear D gene. This CDR3 has 14 residues. The V gene's germline CDR1 is SGHAT and CDR2 FQNNGV. V was cut by 4 bases and J by 5 bases, with 14 bases left in between. The CDR3 here is CASSSRTGGTEAFF. CDR3 bases: TGTGCCAGCAGCTCCCGGACGGGAGGGACTGAAGCTTTCTTT.

V usage is TRBV28 and J usage is TRBJ1-5, with 7 bases matching TRBD1. This CDR3 contains 18 residues. Germline values: CDR1 MDHEN, CDR2 SYDVKM. V lost 5 bases and J lost 4; bases outside the gene matches: 17. CDR3 sequence reads: CASSPPRTGIRGNQPQHF. CDR3 in DNA: TGTGCCAGCAGTCCCCCCCGGACAGGAATAAGGGGTAATCAGCCCCAGCATTTT.

This clonotype was detected many times. This sequence joins TRBV6-1 and TRBJ2-3, with D unresolved. The V gene lost 6 bases and the J gene lost 0 bases, with 10 bases spanning the gap. This CDR3 is built from 14 residues. CDR1 is MNHNS, CDR2 SASEGT, per germline. The CDR3 coding sequence is TGTGCCAGCAGAAGTAGACCTAGCACAGATACGCAGTATTTT. Translation: CASRSRPSTDTQYF.

The sample holds many counts of this clonotype. The rearrangement joins TRBV11-2 to TRBJ2-1; 12 nucleotides match TRBD2. The CDR3 consists of 19 residues. V shed 6 bases and J 0 bases; nucleotides not matched to a gene: 12. In germline, CDR1 is SGHAT, CDR2 FQNNGV. CDR3 sequence (DNA): TGTGCCAGCAGTTCTAAATCTAGCGGGAGGGCCAGCTCCTACAATGAGCAGTTCTTC. Protein sequence: CASSSKSSGRASSYNEQFF.

A word on this clonotype: A much larger clone sits a single nucleotide away, making a read error possible. This chain uses TRBV19 with TRBJ2-7; D is perhaps TRBD2 (5 bases). Germline V CDR1 and CDR2: LNHDA, SQIVND (reference sequence). The CDR3 extends over 12 amino acids. Written as DNA, the CDR3 is TGTGCCACTAGCCGAAGTCCCTACGGGCAGTACTTC. It codes for CATSRSPYGQYF.

The chain uses TRBV19 and TRBJ2-7; TRBD1 matches 8 bases. From germline, CDR1 is LNHDA and CDR2 SQIVND (reference sequence). J was trimmed by 1 base and V by 5 bases; bases with no gene match: 10. This CDR3 has 16 residues. CDR3 amino acids: CASSSTGTGVSYEQYF. Written as DNA, the CDR3 is TGTGCCAGTAGTTCAACCGGGACAGGTGTTTCCTACGAGCAGTACTTC.